This note documents a single T cell receptor (beta chain) sequence. This clone was counted only a few times. The antigen it binds to is not known. There are no base qualities to consult, and no much larger clone falls within one base. Via the germline V gene, CDR1 is KGHSH and CDR2 LQKENI. The CDR3 goes from the cysteine to the phenylalanine over 15 residues. The sequence is cut down to CDR3 DNA, 45 bases in frame from base 1. Here V drops 3 bases and J drops 8 bases, and the junction holds 9 bases not matched to any gene. The data derive from a study of cytomegalovirus exposure and HLA in healthy donors (dated by TCRdb to about 2017). With respect to the entire study: An earlier analysis of several hundred of the donors reported about 260 Gb of sequence data and 117 million unique TCR beta sequences obtained from approximately 180 million T cells. To decide whether each TCR beta V gene segment behaved as functional or pseudogenic, an earlier analysis of approximately 620 of the donors relied on high-throughput TCR beta sequencing. A later analysis re-examined previously published TCR beta repertoires from over 500 donors and added high-resolution HLA genotyping to investigate patterns of TCR occurrence. The study combined high-throughput TCR immunosequencing, statistical association of individual TCRs with disease status, and machine learning to predict cytomegalovirus infection status. Rather than using new phenotypic data, the later analysis identified candidate immune exposures from TCR beta sequences and from how often those sequences occurred across donors. Donor age, sex, ethnicity and CMV serostatus were compiled alongside the repertoire data. All discovery cohort repertoires had been generated on a single sequencing platform. Across under 500 genotyped donors of the cohort, an average of about 220,000 unique TCR beta nucleotide sequences per donor were sequenced, and around 19% of those sequences were non-productive. The T cell repertoires of 670 or so subjects were profiled by immunosequencing and related to cytomegalovirus serostatus. A later genetic analysis used genome-wide SNP genotypes for about 65% of the 666 donors, treating that subset as a discovery cohort. Several DR-DQ haplotypes were treated as single units for association and clustering because of strong linkage in the cohort. An early release that covered about 600 HLA-typed donors contained about 300 gigabases of sequencing data and around 80 million unique TCR sequences. The study aimed to test whether cataloging public T cell receptors could reveal signatures of past pathogen exposure. Of the roughly 400 genotyped donors, around 81% fell in the genetic ancestry cluster associated with self-reported Caucasian donors. HLA typing included class I and class II loci at four-digit resolution. Besides the first cohort of roughly 700 subjects, a separate validation cohort made up of 90 to 150 different subjects was used. Typing coverage differed by locus: A, B, C, DRB1 and DQB1 were typed in about 620-640 donors, DQA1 in 500 to 550, DPA1 in 600 to 610, and DPB1 in about 450.

Study-wide findings and limitations: This cohort had only TCR beta chains sequenced, and the lack of alpha or paired-chain data limited which features could be detected. It was suggested by the authors that the approach could potentially be generalized to other disease states and immunological phenotypes. When HLA alleles, especially DR and DQ, strongly co-occurred, attributing TCR associations to individual alleles was difficult. A further reported finding was that TCR beta sequences accurately predicted the HLA-A and HLA-B alleles for most subjects in the first cohort. In a later analysis, several top co-occurrence clusters were reported to appear linked to parvovirus B19, influenza, CMV and Epstein-Barr virus. In a later analysis, TCR association rates were found to vary across HLA loci, with the most associated TCRs seen for DRB1 alleles and the fewest for HLA-C alleles. The only immune exposure information available for the cohort was CMV serostatus. Three of the identified cytomegalovirus-associated TCR beta chains were confirmed in vitro to be specific for cytomegalovirus antigens. The study listed 150 to 200 TCR beta chains as associated with cytomegalovirus. An earlier analysis of several hundred of the donors showed that most TCR beta V segments appeared in productive rearrangements either about 87% or about 30% of the time, which broadly matched IMGT annotations. Correlated functional status among segregating V segments might be attributable to linkage disequilibrium, but an unknown experimental factor could not be ruled out. The classifier was reported to diagnose cytomegalovirus status with high specificity and sensitivity in both the original and validation cohorts. A cluster of highly shared sequence variants was judged likely to represent a technical artifact of the sequencing pipeline. Across donors, most TCR sequences were observed very rarely, whereas some public TCRs were present in many individuals. An association between a missense DCLRE1C variant and V-gene and J-gene trimming of TCR beta chains was found in a later genetic analysis and replicated in an independent cohort. A later analysis found that HLA-associated TCR beta chains were more clonally expanded and had lower generation probabilities than equally common non-associated chains. Presence/absence analyses assumed roughly uniform sequencing depth across donors, an assumption that may not hold. Because counts were too low, seventeen rarely observed V segments, including chromosome 9 orphons, were excluded from the earlier analysis of some 590 of the donors. Most CMV-associated TCR beta chains appeared to be HLA-restricted in a later analysis, and the HLA associations seemed to be driven largely by CMV exposure. Specific HLA alleles were associated with over 15,000 TCR beta sequences at a false discovery rate of 0.05 in a later analysis. In a later genetic analysis, fewer N-insertions in productive TCRs were reported among donors in an Asian-associated ancestry cluster than the 666-donor mean. Because HLA typing was unavailable for some donors at each locus, only the typed subset was used in association tests. Some IMGT-functional V segments, including TRBV6-2 and TRBV6-3, could not be distinguished by the 87-base-pair reads and were therefore excluded.

The cohort comprised some 680 healthy bone marrow donors. Cohort members were all nominally healthy when sampled, although unrecorded immune exposures were likely present. The donor was CMV seropositive and belonged to the group of about 290 seropositive cohort members. Each donor provided a peripheral blood sample, and peripheral blood mononuclear cells were used for TCR beta sequencing. Genomic DNA was extracted from the blood cell samples with the Qiagen DNeasy Blood Extraction Kit. Library creation used the immunoSEQ multiplex PCR assay. For the multiplex PCR, a mixture combining 60 forward primers for TCR Vbeta segments and 13 reverse primers for TCR Jbeta segments was used. The CDR3 region of rearranged TCR beta genes was amplified from genomic DNA with a multiplex PCR assay. The Illumina HiSeq System was used to sequence the amplified TCR beta libraries as 87-base-pair reads. In the original analysis: In a later analysis, tens of millions of unique TCR beta chains were counted across the 690 or so repertoires, and around 11 million of these chains were shared by at least two donors. A nearest-neighbor algorithm error-corrected the raw reads and collapsed the reads into unique sequences, merging closely related sequences to remove PCR and sequencing errors. To assign V, D and J gene segments, CDR3 sequences were aligned to IMGT reference sequences. For a sequence to be retained, at least a six-nucleotide match to both a V gene segment and a J gene segment was required. A rearrangement counted as productive if the CDR3 had no stop codons and remained in frame with V and J, and every other rearrangement counted as non-productive. Following IMGT convention, CDR3 was defined as the stretch from the second conserved V-encoded cysteine to the conserved J-encoded phenylalanine. The earlier analysis of roughly 590 of the donors excluded sequences that lacked an unambiguous match to a single V gene segment. An earlier analysis of fewer than 650 of the donors classified V segments as functional when productive rearrangements were above 56.7% and as segregating when the standard deviation between donors was above 5%. A statistical classification framework was developed to diagnose cytomegalovirus status using the catalog of TCR beta chain sequences. In a later analysis, TCR nucleotide sequences were compared against IMGT/GENE-DB human TR gene sequences so that V and J genes could be assigned. A later analysis assigned CDR3 sequences and most-parsimonious VDJ recombination scenarios with the TCRdist pipeline. A later analysis defined each TCR beta chain by its CDR3 amino acid sequence plus V-gene family, and excluded reads lacking a unique V-gene family. As a way to deal with suspected cross-contamination and a sequencing artifact, a later analysis dropped roughly 600 nucleotide sequences that were highly shared and had low generation probability. For each public chain, a later analysis derived a clonal expansion index from normalized ranks of inferred template counts within each repertoire. In a later analysis, generation probabilities were computed with a VDJ recombination model fitted to out-of-frame rearrangements, and the resulting probabilities were checked against IGoR. A later analysis scored TCR-TCR, TCR-HLA and TCR-CMV co-occurrence with hypergeometric tests, applying a repertoire-size bias correction to TCR pairs. To estimate false discovery rates, a later analysis permuted the HLA or CMV assignments 20 times. A later analysis grouped co-occurring TCRs with DBSCAN, adding TCRdist sequence similarity when clustering within HLA-allele-positive subsets. Repertoires with fewer than 30,000 or more than 120,000 public chains were left out of co-occurrence clustering, as were about 5 repertoires with anomalous nucleotide sharing. Drawn from immuneACCESS, this table holds only the in-frame rearrangements with V and J called that TCRdb kept. Clones are partly lost; checked studies trace under half to an unresolved V gene and leave the rest unexplained. The V and J calls and clone size were taken over from that table, and D and trimming were inferred from the DNA. The sample table lists about 190,000 clones, 65% to 75% of them with a count of one. Together, the top ten hold 4% to 5% of the sample.

Sequenced: PBMCs. The V and J genes are TRBV18 and TRBJ1-4, with 7 middle bases fitting TRBD1. The TCR comes from a man under 40 in good health and CMV-seropositive. This receptor carries the CDR3 CASSPERTGVEKLFF. The DNA sequence is given as TGTGCCAGCTCACCGGAGCGAACAGGGGTGGAAAAACTGTTTTTT. Beyond the CDR3, the reference TRBV18 and TRBJ1-4 genes provide the residues; the full variable domain reads: NAGVMQNPRHLVRRRGQEARLRCSPMKGHSHVYWYRQLPEEGLKFMVYLQKENIIDESGMPKERFSAEFPKEGPSILRIQQVVRGDSAAYFCASSPERTGVEKLFFGSGTQLSVL.